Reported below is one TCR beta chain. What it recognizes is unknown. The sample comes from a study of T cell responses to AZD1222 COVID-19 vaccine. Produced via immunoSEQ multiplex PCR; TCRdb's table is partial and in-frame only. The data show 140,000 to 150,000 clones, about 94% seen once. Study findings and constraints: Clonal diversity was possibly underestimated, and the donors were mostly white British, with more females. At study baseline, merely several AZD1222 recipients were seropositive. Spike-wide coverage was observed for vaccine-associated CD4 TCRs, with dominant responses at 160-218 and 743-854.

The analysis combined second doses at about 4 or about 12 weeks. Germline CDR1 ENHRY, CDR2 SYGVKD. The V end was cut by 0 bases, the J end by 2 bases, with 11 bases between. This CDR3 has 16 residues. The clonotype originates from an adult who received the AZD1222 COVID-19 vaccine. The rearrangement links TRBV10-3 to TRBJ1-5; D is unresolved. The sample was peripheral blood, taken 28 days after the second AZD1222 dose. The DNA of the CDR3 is TGTGCCATCAGTGAGTCGAACGCTATGGGCAATCAGCCCCAGCATTTT. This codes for CAISESNAMGNQPQHF.